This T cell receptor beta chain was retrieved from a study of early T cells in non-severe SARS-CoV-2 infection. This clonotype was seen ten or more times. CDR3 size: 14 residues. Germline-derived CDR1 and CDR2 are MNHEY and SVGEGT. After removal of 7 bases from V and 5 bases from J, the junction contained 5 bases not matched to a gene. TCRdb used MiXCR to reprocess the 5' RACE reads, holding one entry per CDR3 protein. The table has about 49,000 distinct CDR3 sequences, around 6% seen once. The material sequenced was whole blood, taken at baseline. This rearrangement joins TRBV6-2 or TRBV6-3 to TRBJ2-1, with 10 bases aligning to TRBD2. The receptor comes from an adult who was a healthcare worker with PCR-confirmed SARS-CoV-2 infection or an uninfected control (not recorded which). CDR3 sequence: CASTLAGAHNEQFF. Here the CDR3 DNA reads TGTGCCAGCACGCTAGCGGGGGCGCACAATGAGCAGTTCTTC.